This T cell receptor beta chain was found in a study of blood T cell repertoires in COVID-19. TCRdb's copy holds only in-frame clones and misses some; the assay was immunoSEQ multiplex PCR. The data contain under 150,000 clones, over 75% of them singletons. CDR1 and CDR2 (germline): WNHNN, SYGVQD (reference sequence). The CDR3 is made up of 13 amino acids. The V and J ends lost 6 bases and 1 base respectively, with 9 bases between them. The receptor comes from a man aged 50 or older with acute or convalescent COVID-19. The sequencing input was peripheral blood. V is TRBV10-1 and J is TRBJ2-5; a possible D gene is TRBD2 (6 bases). The CDR3 is CASSEGGQETQYF. The CDR3, as DNA: TGCGCCAGCAGCGAGGGAGGCCAAGAGACCCAGTACTTC.